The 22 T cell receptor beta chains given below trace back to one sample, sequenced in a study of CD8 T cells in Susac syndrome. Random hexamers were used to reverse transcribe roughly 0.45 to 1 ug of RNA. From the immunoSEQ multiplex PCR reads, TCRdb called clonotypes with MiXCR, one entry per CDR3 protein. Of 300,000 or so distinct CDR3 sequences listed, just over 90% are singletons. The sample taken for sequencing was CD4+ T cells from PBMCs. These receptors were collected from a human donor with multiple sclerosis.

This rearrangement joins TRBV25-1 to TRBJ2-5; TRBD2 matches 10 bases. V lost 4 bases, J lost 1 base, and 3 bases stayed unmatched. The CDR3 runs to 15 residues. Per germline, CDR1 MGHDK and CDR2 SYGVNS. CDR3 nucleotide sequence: TGTGCCAGCAGTGTAGCGGGAGGAGCCCAAGAGACCCAGTACTTC. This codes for CASSVAGGAQETQYF.

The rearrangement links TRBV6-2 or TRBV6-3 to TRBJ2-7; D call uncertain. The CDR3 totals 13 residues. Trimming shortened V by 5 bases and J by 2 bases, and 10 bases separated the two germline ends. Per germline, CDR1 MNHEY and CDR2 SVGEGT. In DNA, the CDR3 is TGTGCCAGCAGTCCCAATCTCCCCTACGAGCAGTACTTC. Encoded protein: CASSPNLPYEQYF.

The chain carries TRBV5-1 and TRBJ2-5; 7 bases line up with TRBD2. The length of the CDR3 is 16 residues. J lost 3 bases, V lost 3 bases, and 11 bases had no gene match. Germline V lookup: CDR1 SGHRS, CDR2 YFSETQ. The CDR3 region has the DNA TGCGCCAGCAGCTGGGGGGGACGGGGACTTGAAGAGACCCAGTACTTC. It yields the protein CASSWGGRGLEETQYF.

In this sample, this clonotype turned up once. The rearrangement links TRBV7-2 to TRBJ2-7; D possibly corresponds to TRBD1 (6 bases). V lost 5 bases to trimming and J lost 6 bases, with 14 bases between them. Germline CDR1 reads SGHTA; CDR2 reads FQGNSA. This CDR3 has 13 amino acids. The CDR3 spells CASSTSQGAEQYF. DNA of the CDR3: TGTGCCAGCAGCACCTCACAGGGAGCCGAGCAGTACTTC. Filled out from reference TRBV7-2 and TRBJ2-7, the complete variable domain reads GAGVSQSPSNKVTEKGKDVELRCDPISGHTALYWYRQSLGQGLEFLIYFQGNSAPDKSGLPSDRFSAERTGGSVSTLTIQRTQQEDSAVYLCASSTSQGAEQYFGPGTRLTVT.

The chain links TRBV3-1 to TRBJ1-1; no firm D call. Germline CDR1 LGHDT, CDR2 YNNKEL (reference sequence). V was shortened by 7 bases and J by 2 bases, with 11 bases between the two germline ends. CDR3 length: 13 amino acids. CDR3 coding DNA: TGTGCCAGCAAGTTTCTGGGTAACACTGAAGCTTTCTTT. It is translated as CASKFLGNTEAFF. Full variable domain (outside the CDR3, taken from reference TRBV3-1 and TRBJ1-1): DTAVSQTPKYLVTQMGNDKSIKCEQNLGHDTMYWYKQDSKKFLKIMFSYNNKELIINETVPNRFSPKSPDKAHLNLHINSLELGDSAVYFCASKFLGNTEAFFGQGTRLTVV.

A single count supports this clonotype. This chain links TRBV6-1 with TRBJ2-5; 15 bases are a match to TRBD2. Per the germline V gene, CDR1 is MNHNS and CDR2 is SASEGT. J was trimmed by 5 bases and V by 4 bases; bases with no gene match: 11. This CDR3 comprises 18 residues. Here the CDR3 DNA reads TGTGCCAGCAGTGCTCCGGGACTAGCGGGAGGTCTGAGGGAGACCCAGTACTTC. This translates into CASSAPGLAGGLRETQYF.

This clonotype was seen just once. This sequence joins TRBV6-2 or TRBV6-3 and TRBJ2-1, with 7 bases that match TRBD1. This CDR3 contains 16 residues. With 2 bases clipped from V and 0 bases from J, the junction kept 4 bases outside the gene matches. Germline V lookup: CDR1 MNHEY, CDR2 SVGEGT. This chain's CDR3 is CASSYHRGDSYNEQFF. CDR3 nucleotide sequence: TGTGCCAGCAGTTACCACAGGGGCGACTCCTACAATGAGCAGTTCTTC.

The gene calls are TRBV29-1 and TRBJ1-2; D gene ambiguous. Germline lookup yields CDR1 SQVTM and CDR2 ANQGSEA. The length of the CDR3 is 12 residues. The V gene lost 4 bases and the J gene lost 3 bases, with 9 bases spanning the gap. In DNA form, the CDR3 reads TGCAGCGTTGGGAGCGGGGACTATGGCTACACCTTC. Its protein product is CSVGSGDYGYTF.

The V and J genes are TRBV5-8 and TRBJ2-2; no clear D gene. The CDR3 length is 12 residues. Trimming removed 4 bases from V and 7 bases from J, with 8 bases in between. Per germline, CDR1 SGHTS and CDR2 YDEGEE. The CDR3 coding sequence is TGTGCCAGCAGCCTTGGGTTCGGGGAGCTGTTTTTT. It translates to CASSLGFGELFF.

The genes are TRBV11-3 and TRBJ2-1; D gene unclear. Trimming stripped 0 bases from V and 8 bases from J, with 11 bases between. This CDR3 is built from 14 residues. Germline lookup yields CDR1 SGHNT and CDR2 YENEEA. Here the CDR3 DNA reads TGTGCCAGCAGCTTAGATCGAGCTGCGGATGAGCAGTTCTTC. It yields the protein CASSLDRAADEQFF.

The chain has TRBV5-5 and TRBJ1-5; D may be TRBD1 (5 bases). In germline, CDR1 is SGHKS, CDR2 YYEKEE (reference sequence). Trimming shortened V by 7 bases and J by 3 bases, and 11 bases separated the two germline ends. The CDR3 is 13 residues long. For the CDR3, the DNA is TGTGCCAGCGGCAGGGTTGCCAATCAGCCCCAGCATTTT. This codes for CASGRVANQPQHF.

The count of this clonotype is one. CDR3 bases: TGTGCCAGCAGTTTATTTCTAGAGCATAGCAATCAGCCCCAGCATTTT. Its translation is CASSLFLEHSNQPQHF. The chain recombines TRBV12-3 or TRBV12-4 with TRBJ1-5; no clear D gene. Trimming took off 2 bases at V and 0 bases at J, with 11 bases between the two ends. This CDR3 has 16 amino acids.

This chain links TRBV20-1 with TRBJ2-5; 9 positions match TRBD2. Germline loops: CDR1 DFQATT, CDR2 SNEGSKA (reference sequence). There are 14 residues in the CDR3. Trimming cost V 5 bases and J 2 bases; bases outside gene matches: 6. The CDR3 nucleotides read TGCAGTGCTGCCCCAGCGGGGGGACAAGAGACCCAGTACTTC. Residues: CSAAPAGGQETQYF.

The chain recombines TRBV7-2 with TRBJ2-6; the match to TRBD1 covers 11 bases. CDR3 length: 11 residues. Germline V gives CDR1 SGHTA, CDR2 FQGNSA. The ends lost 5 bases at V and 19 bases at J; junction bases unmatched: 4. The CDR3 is CASSTGTGGTF. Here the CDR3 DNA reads TGTGCCAGCAGCACCGGGACAGGGGGAACTTTC.

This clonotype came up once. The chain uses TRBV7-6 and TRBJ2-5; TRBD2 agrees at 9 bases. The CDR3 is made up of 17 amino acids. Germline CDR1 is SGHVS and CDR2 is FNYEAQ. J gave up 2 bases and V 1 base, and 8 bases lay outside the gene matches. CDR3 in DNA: TGTGCCAGCAGCTTAGAGGCTAGCGGGGCGATTCAAGAGACCCAGTACTTC. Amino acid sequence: CASSLEASGAIQETQYF.

The CDR3 DNA reads TGCAGCGTTGAAAGAGGACTAGCGGGAGCAGATACGCAGTATTTT. It encodes CSVERGLAGADTQYF. The gene calls are TRBV29-1 and TRBJ2-3, with 13 bases aligning to TRBD2. J gave up 4 bases and V 2 bases, and 3 bases lay outside the gene matches. Germline V CDR1 and CDR2: SQVTM, ANQGSEA. The CDR3 loop spans 15 amino acids.

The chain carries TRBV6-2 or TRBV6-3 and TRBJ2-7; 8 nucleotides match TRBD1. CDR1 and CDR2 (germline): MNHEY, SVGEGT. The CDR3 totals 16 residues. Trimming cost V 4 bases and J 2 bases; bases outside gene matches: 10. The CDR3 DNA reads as TGTGCCAGCAGTTTCCTCCCCGGGACAGGACCCTACGAGCAGTACTTC. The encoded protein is CASSFLPGTGPYEQYF.

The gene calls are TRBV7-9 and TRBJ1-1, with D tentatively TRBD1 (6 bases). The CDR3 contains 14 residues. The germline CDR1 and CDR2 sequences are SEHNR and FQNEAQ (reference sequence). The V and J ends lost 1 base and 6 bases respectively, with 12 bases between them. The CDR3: CASSLEANRAEAFF. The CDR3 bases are TGTGCCAGCAGCTTAGAAGCAAACAGGGCTGAAGCTTTCTTT.

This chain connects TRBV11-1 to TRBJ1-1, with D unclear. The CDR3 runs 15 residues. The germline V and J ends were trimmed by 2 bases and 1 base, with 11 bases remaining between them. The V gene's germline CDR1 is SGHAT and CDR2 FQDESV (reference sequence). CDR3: CASSLLRVENTEAFF. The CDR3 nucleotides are TGTGCCAGCAGCTTATTGAGGGTTGAGAACACTGAAGCTTTCTTT.

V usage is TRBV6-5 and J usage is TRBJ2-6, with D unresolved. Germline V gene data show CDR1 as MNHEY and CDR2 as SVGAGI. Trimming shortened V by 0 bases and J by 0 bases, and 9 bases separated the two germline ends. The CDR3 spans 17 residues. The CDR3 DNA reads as TGTGCCAGCAGTTACTCGCCGGTCTCCTCTGGGGCCAACGTCCTGACTTTC. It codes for CASSYSPVSSGANVLTF.

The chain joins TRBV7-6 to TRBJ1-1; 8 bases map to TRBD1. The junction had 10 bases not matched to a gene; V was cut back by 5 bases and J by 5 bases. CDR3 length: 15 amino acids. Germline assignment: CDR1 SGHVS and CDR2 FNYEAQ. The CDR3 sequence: CASSPNTGGSTEAFF. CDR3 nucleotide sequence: TGTGCCAGCAGCCCAAATACAGGGGGAAGTACTGAAGCTTTCTTT. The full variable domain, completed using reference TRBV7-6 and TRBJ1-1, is GAGVSQSPRYKVTKRGQDVALRCDPISGHVSLYWYRQALGQGPEFLTYFNYEAQQDKSGLPNDRFSAERPEGSISTLTIQRTEQRDSAMYRCASSPNTGGSTEAFFGQGTRLTVV.

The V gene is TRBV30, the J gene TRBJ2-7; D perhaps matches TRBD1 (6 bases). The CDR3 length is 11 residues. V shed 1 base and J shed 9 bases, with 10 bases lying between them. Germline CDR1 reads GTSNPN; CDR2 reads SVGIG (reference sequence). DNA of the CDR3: TGTGCCTGGAGTGGACAGGATGTGCAGTACTTC. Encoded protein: CAWSGQDVQYF.